This T cell receptor (beta chain) derives from a study of blood T cell repertoires in COVID-19. The assay was immunoSEQ multiplex PCR, and TCRdb's table has in-frame clones only and misses some. This repertoire shows 490,000 or so clones, about 85% found once; its top ten account for roughly 8.5%. The germline gives CDR1 LNHNV, CDR2 YYDKDF (reference sequence). V was clipped by 0 bases and J by 10 bases; unmatched bases: 10. CDR3 length: 16 residues. The V gene is TRBV15, the J gene TRBJ2-1; 9 bases align to TRBD1. Material for sequencing was PBMCs or T cells enriched from blood (not recorded which). The receptor was derived from a woman in her sixties or seventies who had recovered from COVID-19. DNA for the CDR3: TGTGCCACCAGCAGAGATCGTGGGACAGGGCCATTGGAGCAGTTCTTC. Protein sequence: CATSRDRGTGPLEQFF.